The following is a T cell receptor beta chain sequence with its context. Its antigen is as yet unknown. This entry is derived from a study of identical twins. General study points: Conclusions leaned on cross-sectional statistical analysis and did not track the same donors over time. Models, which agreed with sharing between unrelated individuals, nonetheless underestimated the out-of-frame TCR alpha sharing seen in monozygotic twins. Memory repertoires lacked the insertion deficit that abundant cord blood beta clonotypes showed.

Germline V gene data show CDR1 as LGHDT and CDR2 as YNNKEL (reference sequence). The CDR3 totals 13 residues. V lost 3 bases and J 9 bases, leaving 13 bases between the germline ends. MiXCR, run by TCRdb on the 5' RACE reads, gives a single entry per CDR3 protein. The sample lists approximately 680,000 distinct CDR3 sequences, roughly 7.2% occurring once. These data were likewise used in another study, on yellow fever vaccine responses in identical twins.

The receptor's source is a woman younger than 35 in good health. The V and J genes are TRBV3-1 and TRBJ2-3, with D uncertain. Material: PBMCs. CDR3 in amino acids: CASSQTTHGTQYF. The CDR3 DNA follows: TGTGCCAGCAGCCAGACAACCCATGGGACGCAGTATTTT.